One sample yielded the 8 T cell receptor beta chains listed below, sequenced in a study of cytotoxic CD8 clonotypes in ibrutinib-treated CLL. Sequencing used immunoSEQ multiplex PCR; TCRdb keeps in-frame clones, though not all of them. This table has about 130,000 clones, around 80% appearing once. The sequencing here drew on PBMCs, taken after 12 months of ibrutinib treatment. The source is a human donor with chronic lymphocytic leukemia.

This clone was seen a few times. This chain joins TRBV6-5 and TRBJ1-1; D is unresolved. V lost 0 bases and J lost 7, with 3 bases in between. The germline V gene encodes CDR1 MNHEY and CDR2 SVGAGI. This CDR3 comprises 11 residues. CDR3 loop: CASSYSGEAFF. In DNA form, the CDR3 reads TGTGCCAGCAGTTACTCGGGTGAAGCTTTCTTT.

The chain is built from TRBV27 and TRBJ2-3; TRBD2 agrees at 9 bases. Germline assignment: CDR1 MNHEY and CDR2 SMNVEV (reference sequence). The CDR3 runs 15 residues. The ends lost 2 bases at V and 1 base at J; junction bases unmatched: 1. Here the CDR3 reads CASSLLAGRTDTQYF. The CDR3 nucleotides read TGTGCCAGCAGTTTACTAGCGGGACGCACAGATACGCAGTATTTT.

In its sample, this clone was seen once. V gene TRBV18 combines with J gene TRBJ1-5, with 7 bases that match TRBD1. This CDR3 contains 16 residues. V lost 3 bases and J lost 1; bases outside the gene matches: 6. The germline V gene has CDR1 KGHSH and CDR2 LQKENI. The CDR3 spells CASSPSGTVSNQPQHF. CDR3 nucleotides: TGTGCCAGCTCACCCTCCGGGACAGTGAGCAATCAGCCCCAGCATTTT.

The chain couples TRBV5-1 to TRBJ2-7; D may correspond to TRBD1 or TRBD2 (5 bases each). Trimming cost V 4 bases and J 0 bases, with 11 bases left between them. Germline V gene sequence: CDR1 SGHRS, CDR2 YFSETQ. The CDR3 extends over 14 amino acids. CDR3 protein: CASSEGPSSYEQYF. The DNA of the CDR3 is TGCGCCAGCAGCGAGGGACCGAGCTCCTACGAGCAGTACTTC.

The V gene is TRBV14, the J gene TRBJ2-7; D gene unclear. This CDR3 is built from 15 residues. V dropped 3 bases and J dropped 4 bases, with 16 bases sitting between them. Germline values: CDR1 SGHDN, CDR2 FVKESK. The CDR3 region has the DNA TGTGCCAGCAGCCACAAAGGTTGGGAAGGGTACGAGCAGTACTTC. Amino acids: CASSHKGWEGYEQYF.

The genes are TRBV9 and TRBJ2-1, with 9 nucleotides matching TRBD1. Trimming at V came to 2 bases and at J to 10 bases, leaving 7 bases not matched to a gene. The CDR3 has 14 amino acids. CDR1 is SGDLS and CDR2 is YYNGEE in the germline V gene. The CDR3 coding sequence is TGTGCCAGCAGCGTTGGGACAGGGTCCTGGGAGCAGTTCTTC. Amino acid sequence: CASSVGTGSWEQFF.

This chain uses TRBV7-8 with TRBJ2-5; 7 positions match TRBD2. This CDR3 is 17 amino acids long. V lost 5 bases and J lost 0; bases outside the gene matches: 12. Germline V lookup: CDR1 SGHVS, CDR2 FQNEAQ. CDR3 DNA sequence: TGTGCCAGCAGCCCCCATAGAAGGGCGGGAGACCAAGAGACCCAGTACTTC. Its translation: CASSPHRRAGDQETQYF.

The chain recombines TRBV18 with TRBJ2-3; 7 positions match TRBD1. J gave up 5 bases and V 1 base, and 6 bases lay outside the gene matches. Germline values: CDR1 KGHSH, CDR2 LQKENI. The CDR3 is made up of 15 amino acids. CDR3 sequence: CASSPQAGGKDTQYF. The CDR3, as DNA: TGTGCCAGCTCACCACAGGCAGGGGGTAAAGATACGCAGTATTTT.